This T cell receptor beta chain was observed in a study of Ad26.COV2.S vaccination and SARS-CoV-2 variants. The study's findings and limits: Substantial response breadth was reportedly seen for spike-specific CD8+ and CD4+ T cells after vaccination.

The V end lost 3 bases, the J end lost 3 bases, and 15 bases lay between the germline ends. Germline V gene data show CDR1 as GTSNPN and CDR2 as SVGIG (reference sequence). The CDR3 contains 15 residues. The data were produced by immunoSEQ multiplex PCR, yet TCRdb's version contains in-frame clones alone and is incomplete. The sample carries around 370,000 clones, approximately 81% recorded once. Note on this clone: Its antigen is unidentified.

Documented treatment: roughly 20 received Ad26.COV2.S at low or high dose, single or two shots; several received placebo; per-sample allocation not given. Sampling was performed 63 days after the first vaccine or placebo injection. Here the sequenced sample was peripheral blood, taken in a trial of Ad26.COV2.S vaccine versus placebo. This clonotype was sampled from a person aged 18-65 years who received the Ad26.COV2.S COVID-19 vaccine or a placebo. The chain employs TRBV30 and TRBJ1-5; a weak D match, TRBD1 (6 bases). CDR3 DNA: TGTGCCTGGAGCCTTAAAGGGGGGTTCAATCAGCCCCAGCATTTT. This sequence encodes CAWSLKGGFNQPQHF. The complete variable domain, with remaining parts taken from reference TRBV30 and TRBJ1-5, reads SQTIHQWPATLVQPVGSPLSLECTVEGTSNPNLYWYRQAAGRGLQLLFYSVGIGQISSEVPQNLSASRPQDRQFILSSKKLLLSDSGFYLCAWSLKGGFNQPQHFGDGTRLSIL.